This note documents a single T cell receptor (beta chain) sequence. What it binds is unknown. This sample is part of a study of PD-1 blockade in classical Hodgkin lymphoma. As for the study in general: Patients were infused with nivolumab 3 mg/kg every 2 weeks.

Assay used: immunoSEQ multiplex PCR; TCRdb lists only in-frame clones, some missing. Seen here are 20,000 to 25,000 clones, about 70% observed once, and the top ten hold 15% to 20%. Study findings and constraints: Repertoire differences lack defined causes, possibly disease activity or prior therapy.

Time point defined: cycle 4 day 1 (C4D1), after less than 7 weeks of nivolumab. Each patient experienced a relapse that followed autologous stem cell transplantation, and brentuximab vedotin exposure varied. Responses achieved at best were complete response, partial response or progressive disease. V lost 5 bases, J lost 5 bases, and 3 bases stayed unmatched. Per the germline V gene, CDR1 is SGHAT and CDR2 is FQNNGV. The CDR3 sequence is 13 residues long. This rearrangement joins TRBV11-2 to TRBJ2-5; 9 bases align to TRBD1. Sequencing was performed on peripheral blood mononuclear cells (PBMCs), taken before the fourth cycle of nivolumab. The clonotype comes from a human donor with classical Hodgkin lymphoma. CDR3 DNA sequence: TGTGCCAGCAGCCTCGGACAGGGGGAGACCCAGTACTTC. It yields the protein CASSLGQGETQYF.